A single sample is the source of the 30 T cell receptor beta chains below, sequenced in a study of long-term antiretroviral therapy in people with HIV. This was the immunoSEQ v3.0 assay at survey level. Sequenced by immunoSEQ multiplex PCR; TCRdb stores in-frame clones only, minus some. The table has around 12,000 clones, around 77% seen once; the top ten hold about 20%. Sequenced here: unsorted PBMCs, sampled 0.5 years before starting antiretroviral therapy. The receptor set was obtained from a woman in her thirties or forties with HIV.

This clone appeared once. The chain couples TRBV5-1 to TRBJ1-5, with D maybe TRBD1 (5 bases). CDR3 size: 15 residues. Trimming took off 4 bases at V and 4 bases at J, with 15 bases between the two ends. CDR1 SGHRS and CDR2 YFSETQ come from the germline V gene. The CDR3 reads CASSVKGPYNQPQHF. The CDR3 DNA reads TGCGCCAGCAGCGTGAAGGGACCTTATAATCAGCCCCAGCATTTT.

The gene calls are TRBV5-1 and TRBJ2-3; 10 bases align to TRBD2. Germline CDR1 SGHRS, CDR2 YFSETQ. After removal of 0 bases from V and 3 bases from J, the junction contained 4 bases not matched to a gene. This CDR3 comprises 16 residues. This CDR3 is CASSLDLAGETDTQYF. The CDR3 bases are TGCGCCAGCAGCTTGGATCTAGCGGGAGAGACAGATACGCAGTATTTT.

V usage is TRBV5-6 and J usage is TRBJ2-7, with D hard to call. The CDR3 is 10 residues long. Germline-derived CDR1 and CDR2 are SGHDT and YYEEEE. V was shortened by 3 bases and J by 2 bases, with 0 bases between the two germline ends. Here the CDR3 DNA reads TGTGCCAGCAGCTCCTACGAGCAGTACTTC. This sequence encodes CASSSYEQYF.

The chain carries TRBV11-2 and TRBJ1-2, with TRBD1 identical over 10 bases. V gave up 0 bases and J gave up 4 bases; unmatched junction bases: 2. The CDR3 length is 15 residues. Germline CDR1 reads SGHAT; CDR2 reads FQNNGV. In DNA form, the CDR3 reads TGTGCCAGCAGCTTAGATCGGACAGGGGGCTATGGCTACACCTTC. It translates to CASSLDRTGGYGYTF. The whole variable domain, filled in from reference TRBV11-2 and TRBJ1-2, reads EAGVAQSPRYKIIEKRQSVAFWCNPISGHATLYWYQQILGQGPKLLIQFQNNGVVDDSQLPKDRFSAERLKGVDSTLKIQPAKLEDSAVYLCASSLDRTGGYGYTFGSGTRLTVV.

This sequence joins TRBV4-3 and TRBJ1-2; TRBD1 is a possible D gene (6 bases). V was clipped by 4 bases and J by 7 bases, with 13 bases between them. The CDR3 runs to 13 residues. Looked up from germline, CDR1 is LGHNA and CDR2 is YSLEER. The CDR3 is CASSLRGGAGYTF. The CDR3 DNA sequence: TGCGCCAGCAGCCTTCGAGGGGGAGCTGGCTACACCTTC.

The CDR3 nucleotides are TGTGCCAGCAGCCCACAGGGGAGACAGAGTAACTATGGCTACACCTTC. It translates to CASSPQGRQSNYGYTF. V gene TRBV4-2 combines with J gene TRBJ1-2; 7 bases agree with TRBD1. This CDR3 is built from 16 residues. Germline-derived CDR1 and CDR2 are LGHNA and YNFKEQ. V lost 4 bases to trimming and J lost 1 base; unmatched junction nucleotides: 9.

The chain joins TRBV6-6 to TRBJ1-2; D is perhaps TRBD1 (5 bases). The CDR3 runs 15 residues. The V gene lost 7 bases and the J gene lost 2 bases, with 17 bases spanning the gap. Germline V lookup: CDR1 MNHNY, CDR2 SVGAGI (reference sequence). CDR3 DNA: TGTGCCAGCAAACCCCGGGGGGAGCTAAACTATGGCTACACCTTC. It encodes CASKPRGELNYGYTF.

The J gene is TRBJ2-1, the V gene TRBV5-1; TRBD2 matches 10 bases. This CDR3 spans 16 amino acids. With 4 bases clipped from V and 0 bases from J, the junction kept 4 bases outside the gene matches. Germline V gene sequence: CDR1 SGHRS, CDR2 YFSETQ. As DNA, the CDR3 is TGCGCCAGCAGCCTAGCGGGAGCGAACTCCTACAATGAGCAGTTCTTC. Translated: CASSLAGANSYNEQFF.

The gene calls are TRBV7-2 and TRBJ2-6; D unclear. The CDR3 loop spans 12 amino acids. Between the trimmed V and J ends, which lost 5 bases and 5 bases, there was a span of 4 bases. Germline V gene sequence: CDR1 SGHTA, CDR2 FQGNSA. The CDR3 sequence: CASSSRANVLTF. CDR3 nucleotide sequence: TGTGCCAGCAGCAGTCGGGCCAACGTCCTGACTTTC.

The chain couples TRBV5-6 to TRBJ2-6; 11 bases are shared with TRBD1. V was pared by 7 bases and J by 0 bases, with 0 bases of the junction left unmatched. CDR1 is SGHDT, CDR2 YYEEEE, per germline. CDR3 size: 15 residues. The chain's CDR3 is CASGQGASGANVLTF. CDR3 DNA sequence: TGTGCCAGCGGACAGGGGGCCTCTGGGGCCAACGTCCTGACTTTC.

This clone was detected once. This sequence joins TRBV30 and TRBJ2-3; 9 nucleotides agree with TRBD1. Per germline, CDR1 GTSNPN and CDR2 SVGIG (reference sequence). The CDR3 contains 14 residues. V lost 1 base to trimming and J lost 2 bases; unmatched junction nucleotides: 1. The CDR3 reads CAWSGDRDTDTQYF. For the CDR3, the DNA is TGTGCCTGGAGTGGGGACAGGGACACAGATACGCAGTATTTT. Full variable domain (missing parts from reference TRBV30 and TRBJ2-3): SQTIHQWPATLVQPVGSPLSLECTVEGTSNPNLYWYRQAAGRGLQLLFYSVGIGQISSEVPQNLSASRPQDRQFILSSKKLLLSDSGFYLCAWSGDRDTDTQYFGPGTRLTVL.

V usage is TRBV19 and J usage is TRBJ1-1; D is undetermined. The length of the CDR3 is 14 residues. Trimming removed 2 bases from V and 4 bases from J, with 11 bases in between. Germline assignment: CDR1 LNHDA and CDR2 SQIVND (reference sequence). The CDR3 DNA sequence: TGTGCCAGTAGTATAATAGGGTCGGGCACTGAAGCTTTCTTT. Protein sequence: CASSIIGSGTEAFF.

This clone has more than one count but fewer than ten. This chain links TRBV29-1 with TRBJ1-2, with 8 positions matching TRBD1. Germline loops: CDR1 SQVTM, CDR2 ANQGSEA. The V gene end was trimmed by 7 bases and the J gene end by 2 bases; junction bases not matched to a gene: 6. This CDR3 spans 13 amino acids. In DNA form, the CDR3 reads TGCAGCGCTCACCGGACAGGGAACTATGGCTACACCTTC. This encodes CSAHRTGNYGYTF.

There are a few counts of this clone. The chain couples TRBV7-6 to TRBJ1-4, with 7 bases matching TRBD1. The CDR3 loop spans 13 amino acids. Germline CDR1 and CDR2: SGHVS and FNYEAQ. V lost 6 bases and J lost 6; bases outside the gene matches: 4. The CDR3 DNA is TGTGCCAGCAGTACCGACAGGGATGAAAAACTGTTTTTT. Translation: CASSTDRDEKLFF. Variable domain in full (rest from reference TRBV7-6 and TRBJ1-4): GAGVSQSPRYKVTKRGQDVALRCDPISGHVSLYWYRQALGQGPEFLTYFNYEAQQDKSGLPNDRFSAERPEGSISTLTIQRTEQRDSAMYRCASSTDRDEKLFFGSGTQLSVL.

There are a few counts of this clone. This rearrangement joins TRBV19 to TRBJ1-1; D unclear. The CDR3 is 12 residues long. Germline V gives CDR1 LNHDA, CDR2 SQIVND (reference sequence). Trimming removed 6 bases at V and 3 bases at J, with 8 bases between. The CDR3 nucleotides are TGTGCCAGTAGCGATAGGGACACTGAAGCTTTCTTT. This sequence encodes CASSDRDTEAFF.

This chain connects TRBV13 to TRBJ2-7; 13 nucleotides line up with TRBD2. Germline-derived CDR1 and CDR2 are PRHDT and FYEKMQ (reference sequence). This CDR3 is built from 17 residues. With V trimmed by 0 bases and J by 5 bases, 7 bases remained unmatched. CDR3 protein: CASSLGQGLAGSDEQYF. Here the CDR3 DNA reads TGTGCCAGCAGCTTAGGTCAGGGACTAGCGGGGAGTGACGAGCAGTACTTC.

In its sample, this clone was seen a few times. The gene calls are TRBV5-1 and TRBJ1-2, with 8 nucleotides matching TRBD1. Germline values: CDR1 SGHRS, CDR2 YFSETQ. V shed 5 bases, J shed 1 base, and the junction held 7 bases outside the gene matches. CDR3 size: 15 residues. Here the CDR3 DNA reads TGCGCCAGCAGGATGACAGGGGCCTATAACTATGGCTACACCTTC. Protein product: CASRMTGAYNYGYTF. Combining the CDR3 with reference TRBV5-1 and TRBJ1-2 gives the whole variable domain KAGVTQTPRYLIKTRGQQVTLSCSPISGHRSVSWYQQTPGQGLQFLFEYFSETQRNKGNFPGRFSGRQFSNSRSEMNVSTLELGDSALYLCASRMTGAYNYGYTFGSGTRLTVV.

J is TRBJ2-1 and V is TRBV7-2; D is unclear. Trimming shortened V by 2 bases and J by 5 bases, and 7 bases separated the two germline ends. The germline CDR1 and CDR2 sequences are SGHTA and FQGNSA. The CDR3 totals 13 residues. CDR3 DNA sequence: TGTGCCAGCAGCTTACAGTTCCACAATGAGCAGTTCTTC. Protein product: CASSLQFHNEQFF.

This clone has only one observation. This sequence joins TRBV7-2 and TRBJ1-1; D not resolved. The CDR3 has 12 amino acids. Germline CDR1 SGHTA, CDR2 FQGNSA. V lost 1 base to trimming and J lost 6 bases, with 6 bases between them. The DNA of the CDR3 is TGTGCCAGCAGCTTAGTGGGCCCTGAAGCTTTCTTT. This encodes CASSLVGPEAFF.

This chain uses TRBV2 with TRBJ2-5; 7 bases fit TRBD2. The CDR3 runs to 15 residues. CDR1 is SNHLY, CDR2 FYNNEI, per germline. Germline trimming cut 4 bases from V and 0 bases from J; bases unmatched to any gene: 5. The CDR3 sequence is CASSGSSGYQETQYF. The CDR3 coding sequence is TGTGCCAGCAGTGGGTCTAGCGGCTACCAAGAGACCCAGTACTTC.

The V and J genes are TRBV11-3 and TRBJ2-1, with D possibly TRBD2 on 5 matching bases. Germline-derived CDR1 and CDR2 are SGHNT and YENEEA. V lost 5 bases and J 2 bases, leaving 13 bases between the germline ends. The CDR3 consists of 15 residues. CDR3 DNA sequence: TGTGCCAGCAGCCCGATTGCGGGCACCTACAATGAGCAGTTCTTC. Translating gives CASSPIAGTYNEQFF.

The chain has TRBV5-4 and TRBJ2-5; D perhaps matches TRBD1 (6 bases). The germline gives CDR1 SGHNT, CDR2 YYREEE (reference sequence). Trimming cost V 6 bases and J 5 bases, with 20 bases left between them. The CDR3 has 15 amino acids. The CDR3 DNA sequence: TGTGCCAGCACCTTCGGGCAGGGGCTAGGGGAGACCCAGTACTTC. Amino acid sequence: CASTFGQGLGETQYF.

This chain uses TRBV11-3 with TRBJ2-1; 9 nucleotides match TRBD2. Germline assignment: CDR1 SGHNT and CDR2 YENEEA. CDR3 length: 15 amino acids. Trimming removed 5 bases from V and 2 bases from J; junction bases left unmatched: 4. CDR3 DNA sequence: TGTGCCAGCAGCCCGCTAGCGGGAACCTACAATGAGCAGTTCTTC. Translating gives CASSPLAGTYNEQFF.

The chain links TRBV27 to TRBJ1-4; D ambiguous. Deletions cut 3 bases from V and 7 bases from J, with 9 bases between. Per the germline V gene, CDR1 is MNHEY and CDR2 is SMNVEV (reference sequence). The CDR3 extends over 13 amino acids. Written as DNA, the CDR3 is TGTGCCAGCAGTTTTCGGCGGCGTGAAAAACTGTTTTTT. It specifies CASSFRRREKLFF. Supplemented by reference TRBV27 and TRBJ1-4, the full variable domain reads EAQVTQNPRYLITVTGKKLTVTCSQNMNHEYMSWYRQDPGLGLRQIYYSMNVEVTDKGDVPEGYKVSRKEKRNFPLILESPSPNQTSLYFCASSFRRREKLFFGSGTQLSVL.

The chain employs TRBV5-1 and TRBJ1-1, with D perhaps TRBD1 (6 bases). V lost 3 bases and J 6 bases, leaving 18 bases between the germline ends. This CDR3 is built from 15 residues. Germline-derived CDR1 and CDR2 are SGHRS and YFSETQ. CDR3 nucleotides: TGCGCCAGCAGCTCCCATACAGGGCCCGCCGCTGAAGCTTTCTTT. Translating it yields CASSSHTGPAAEAFF.

The rearrangement uses TRBV30 and TRBJ1-5, with 9 positions matching TRBD1. V trimming: 3 bases; J trimming: 5 bases; junction bases outside the gene matches: 11. The CDR3 extends over 16 amino acids. Per germline, CDR1 GTSNPN and CDR2 SVGIG (reference sequence). The CDR3 coding sequence is TGTGCCTGGAGCTACTCTACCGGGACAGGGTATCAGCCCCAGCATTTT. It is translated as CAWSYSTGTGYQPQHF.

Only a few counts were recorded for this clone. The chain couples TRBV12-1 to TRBJ2-5. TRBV12-1 counts as a pseudogene. This CDR3 is built from 13 residues. The CDR3 spells CASSTDQAETQYF. The CDR3, as DNA: TGTGCCAGCAGCACGGACCAGGCGGAGACCCAGTACTTC.

J is TRBJ2-3 and V is TRBV7-9, with D perhaps matching TRBD1 (6 bases). The CDR3 covers 13 residues. The germline V gene has CDR1 SEHNR and CDR2 FQNEAQ (reference sequence). V lost 6 bases and J 4 bases, leaving 11 bases between the germline ends. The CDR3 sequence: CASSFKGADTQYF. Written as DNA, the CDR3 is TGTGCCAGCAGTTTTAAGGGGGCAGATACGCAGTATTTT.

V and J are TRBV7-9 and TRBJ2-7; unclear D gene. This CDR3 region has 13 residues. With 2 bases removed from V and 0 bases from J, the gap between germline ends came to 5 bases. Germline V lookup: CDR1 SEHNR, CDR2 FQNEAQ (reference sequence). CDR3 coding DNA: TGTGCCAGCAGCTTAAAGGGCTCCTACGAGCAGTACTTC. This translates into CASSLKGSYEQYF. The variable domain in full, completed from reference TRBV7-9 and TRBJ2-7, reads DTGVSQNPRHKITKRGQNVTFRCDPISEHNRLYWYRQTLGQGPEFLTYFQNEAQLEKSRLLSDRFSAERPKGSFSTLEIQRTEQGDSAMYLCASSLKGSYEQYFGPGTRLTVT.

CDR3 DNA sequence: TGTGCCAGCAGCTTAGATCGGACAGGGGTTTACTACGAGCAGTACTTC. Protein product: CASSLDRTGVYYEQYF. The rearrangement uses TRBV11-3 and TRBJ2-7; 9 bases line up with TRBD1. CDR1 and CDR2 (germline): SGHNT, YENEEA. There are 16 residues in the CDR3. The junction had 6 bases not matched to a gene; V was cut back by 0 bases and J by 3 bases.